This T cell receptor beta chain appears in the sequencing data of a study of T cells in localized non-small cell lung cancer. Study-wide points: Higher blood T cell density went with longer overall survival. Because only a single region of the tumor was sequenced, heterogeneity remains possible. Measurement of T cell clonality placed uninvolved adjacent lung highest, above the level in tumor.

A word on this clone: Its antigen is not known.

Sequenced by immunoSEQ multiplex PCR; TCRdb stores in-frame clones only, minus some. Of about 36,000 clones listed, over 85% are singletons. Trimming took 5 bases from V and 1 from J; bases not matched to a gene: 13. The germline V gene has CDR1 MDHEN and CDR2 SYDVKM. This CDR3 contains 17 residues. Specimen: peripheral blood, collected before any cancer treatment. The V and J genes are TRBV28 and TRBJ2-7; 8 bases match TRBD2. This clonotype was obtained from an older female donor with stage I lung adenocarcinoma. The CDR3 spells CASSPNLGRGHSYEQYV. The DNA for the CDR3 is TGTGCCAGCAGTCCCAACCTCGGGAGGGGCCATTCCTACGAGCAGTACGTC.